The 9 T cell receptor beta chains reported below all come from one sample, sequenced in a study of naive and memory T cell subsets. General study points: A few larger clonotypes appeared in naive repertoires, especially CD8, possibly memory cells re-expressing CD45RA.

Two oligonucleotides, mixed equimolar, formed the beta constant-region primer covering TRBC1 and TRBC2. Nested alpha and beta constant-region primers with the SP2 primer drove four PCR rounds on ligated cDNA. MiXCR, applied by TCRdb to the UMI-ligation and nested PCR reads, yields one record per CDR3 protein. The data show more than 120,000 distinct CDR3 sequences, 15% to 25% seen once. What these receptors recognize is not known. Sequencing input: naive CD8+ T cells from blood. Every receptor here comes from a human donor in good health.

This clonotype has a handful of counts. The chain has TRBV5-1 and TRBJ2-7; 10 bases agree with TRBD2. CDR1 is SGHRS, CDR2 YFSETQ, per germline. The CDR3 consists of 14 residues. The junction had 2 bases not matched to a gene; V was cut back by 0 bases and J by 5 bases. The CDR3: CASSLETSGDEQYF. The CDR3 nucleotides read TGCGCCAGCAGCTTGGAAACTAGCGGGGACGAGCAGTACTTC.

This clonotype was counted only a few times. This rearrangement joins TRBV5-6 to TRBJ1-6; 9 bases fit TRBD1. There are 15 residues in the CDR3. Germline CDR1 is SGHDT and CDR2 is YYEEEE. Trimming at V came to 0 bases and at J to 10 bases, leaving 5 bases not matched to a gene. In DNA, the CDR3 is TGTGCCAGCAGCTTGGGGACAGGGGTGAGCTCACCCCTCCACTTT. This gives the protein CASSLGTGVSSPLHF. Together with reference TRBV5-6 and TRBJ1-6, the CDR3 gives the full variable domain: DAGVTQSPTHLIKTRGQQVTLRCSPKSGHDTVSWYQQALGQGPQFIFQYYEEEERQRGNFPDRFSGHQFPNYSSELNVNALLLGDSALYLCASSLGTGVSSPLHFGNGTRLTVT.

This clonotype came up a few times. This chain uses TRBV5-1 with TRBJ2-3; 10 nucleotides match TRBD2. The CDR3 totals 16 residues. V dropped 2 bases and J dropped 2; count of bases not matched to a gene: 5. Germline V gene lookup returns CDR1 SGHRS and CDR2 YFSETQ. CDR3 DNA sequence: TGCGCCAGCAGCTTAAGGACTAGCGGATACACAGATACGCAGTATTTT. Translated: CASSLRTSGYTDTQYF.

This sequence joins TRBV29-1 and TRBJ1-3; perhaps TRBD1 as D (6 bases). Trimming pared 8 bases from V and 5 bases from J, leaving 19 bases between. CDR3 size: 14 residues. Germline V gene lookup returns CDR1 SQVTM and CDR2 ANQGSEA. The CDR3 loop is CSPRTATWRNTIYF. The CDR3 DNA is TGCAGCCCCCGGACAGCAACCTGGAGAAACACCATATATTTT.

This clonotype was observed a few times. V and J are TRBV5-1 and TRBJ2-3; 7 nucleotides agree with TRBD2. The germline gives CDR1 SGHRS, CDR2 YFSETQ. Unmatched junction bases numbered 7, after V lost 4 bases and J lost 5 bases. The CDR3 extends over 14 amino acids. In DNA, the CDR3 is TGCGCCAGCAGCGCTAGCGGTGCAGGAGATACGCAGTATTTT. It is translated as CASSASGAGDTQYF.

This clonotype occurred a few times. The CDR3 DNA sequence: TGTGCCACCAGTGACCCCGGGAGTGAAGCTTTCTTT. Protein product: CATSDPGSEAFF. The chain recombines TRBV24-1 with TRBJ1-1; no clear D gene. The CDR3 extends over 12 amino acids. Germline values: CDR1 KGHDR, CDR2 SFDVKD. V lost 4 bases to trimming and J lost 7 bases, with 9 bases between them.

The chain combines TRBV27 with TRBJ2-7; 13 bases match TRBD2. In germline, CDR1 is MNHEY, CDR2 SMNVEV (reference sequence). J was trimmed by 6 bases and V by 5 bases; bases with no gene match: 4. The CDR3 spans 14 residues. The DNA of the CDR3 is TGTGCCAGCAGTAACCGACTAGCGGGAGGCGAGCAGTACTTC. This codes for CASSNRLAGGEQYF.

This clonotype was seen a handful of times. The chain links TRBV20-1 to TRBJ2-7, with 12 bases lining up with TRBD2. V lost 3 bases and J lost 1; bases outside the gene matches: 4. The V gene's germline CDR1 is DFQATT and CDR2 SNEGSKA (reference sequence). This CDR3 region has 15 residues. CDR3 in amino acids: CSASRLAGVSYEQYF. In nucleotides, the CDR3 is TGCAGTGCTAGCCGACTAGCGGGGGTGTCCTACGAGCAGTACTTC.

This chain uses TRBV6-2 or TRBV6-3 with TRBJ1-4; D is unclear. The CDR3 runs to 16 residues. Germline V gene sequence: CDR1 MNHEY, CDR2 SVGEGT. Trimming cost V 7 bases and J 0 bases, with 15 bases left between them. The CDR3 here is CASTLTPSATNEKLFF. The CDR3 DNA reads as TGTGCCAGCACCTTGACACCTTCTGCAACTAATGAAAAACTGTTTTTT.